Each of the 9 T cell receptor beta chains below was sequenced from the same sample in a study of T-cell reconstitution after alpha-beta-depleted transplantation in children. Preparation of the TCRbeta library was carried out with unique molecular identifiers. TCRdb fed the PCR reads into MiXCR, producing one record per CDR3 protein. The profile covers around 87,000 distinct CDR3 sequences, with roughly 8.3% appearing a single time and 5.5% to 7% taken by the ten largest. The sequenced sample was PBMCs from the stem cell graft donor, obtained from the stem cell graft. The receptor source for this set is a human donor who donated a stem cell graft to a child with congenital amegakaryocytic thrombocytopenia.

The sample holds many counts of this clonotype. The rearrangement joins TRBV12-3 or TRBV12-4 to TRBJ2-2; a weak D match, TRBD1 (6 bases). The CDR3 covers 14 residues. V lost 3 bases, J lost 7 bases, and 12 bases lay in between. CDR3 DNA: TGTGCCAGCAGTTTCCCTCGACAGGACGGGGAGCTGTTTTTT. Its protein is CASSFPRQDGELFF.

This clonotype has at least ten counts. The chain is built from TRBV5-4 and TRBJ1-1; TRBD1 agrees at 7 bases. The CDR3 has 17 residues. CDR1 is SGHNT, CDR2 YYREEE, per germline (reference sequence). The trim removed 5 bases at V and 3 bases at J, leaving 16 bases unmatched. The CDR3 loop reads CASRNPGGVGGDTEAFF. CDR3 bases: TGTGCCAGCAGGAATCCCGGAGGCGTAGGGGGCGACACTGAAGCTTTCTTT.

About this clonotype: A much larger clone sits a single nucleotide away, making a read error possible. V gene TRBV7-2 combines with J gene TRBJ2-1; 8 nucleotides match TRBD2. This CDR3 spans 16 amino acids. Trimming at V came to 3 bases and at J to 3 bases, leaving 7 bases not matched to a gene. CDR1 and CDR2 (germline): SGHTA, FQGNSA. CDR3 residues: CASSFDAGGCYNEQFF. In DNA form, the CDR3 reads TGTGCCAGCAGCTTCGATGCGGGAGGATGCTACAATGAGCAGTTCTTC.

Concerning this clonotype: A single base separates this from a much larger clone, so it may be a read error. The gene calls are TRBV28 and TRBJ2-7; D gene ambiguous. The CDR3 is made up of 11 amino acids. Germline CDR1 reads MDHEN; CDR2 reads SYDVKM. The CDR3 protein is CASSQTRRWHF. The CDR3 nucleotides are TGTGCCAGCAGTCAGACACGTCGGTGGCACTTC. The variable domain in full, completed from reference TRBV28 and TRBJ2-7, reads DVKVTQSSRYLVKRTGEKVFLECVQDMDHENMFWYRQDPGLGLRLIYFSYDVKMKEKGDIPEGYSVSREKKERFSLILESASTNQTSMYLCASSQTRRWHFGPGTRLTVT.

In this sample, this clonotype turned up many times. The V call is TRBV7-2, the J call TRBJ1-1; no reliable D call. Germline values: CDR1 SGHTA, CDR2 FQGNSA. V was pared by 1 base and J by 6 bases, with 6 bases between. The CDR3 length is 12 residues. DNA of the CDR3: TGTGCCAGCAGCTTAGTTACCCCTGAAGCTTTCTTT. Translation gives CASSLVTPEAFF.

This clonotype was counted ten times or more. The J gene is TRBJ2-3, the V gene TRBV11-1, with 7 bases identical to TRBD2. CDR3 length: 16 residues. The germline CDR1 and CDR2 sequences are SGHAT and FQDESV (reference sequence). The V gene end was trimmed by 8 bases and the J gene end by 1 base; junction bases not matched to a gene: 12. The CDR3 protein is CASAPRRTRGTDTQYF. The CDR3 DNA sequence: TGTGCCAGCGCGCCGAGGAGGACTAGGGGCACAGATACGCAGTATTTT.

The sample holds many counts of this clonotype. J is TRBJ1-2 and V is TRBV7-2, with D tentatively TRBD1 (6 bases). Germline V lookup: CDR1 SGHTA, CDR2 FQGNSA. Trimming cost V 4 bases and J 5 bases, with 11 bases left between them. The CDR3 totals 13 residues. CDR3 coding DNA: TGTGCCAGCAGCTCCGAGGGACAATATGGCTACACCTTC. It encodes CASSSEGQYGYTF.

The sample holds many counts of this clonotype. The CDR3 protein is CSTYSEGLEGTQYF. In DNA form, the CDR3 reads TGCAGTACTTACAGTGAGGGACTAGAGGGAACCCAGTACTTC. The J gene is TRBJ2-5, the V gene TRBV20-1; the match to TRBD2 covers 8 bases. The CDR3 contains 14 residues. The V segment lost 8 bases and the J segment 8 bases; nucleotides outside the gene matches: 16. Germline V gene data show CDR1 as DFQATT and CDR2 as SNEGSKA (reference sequence).

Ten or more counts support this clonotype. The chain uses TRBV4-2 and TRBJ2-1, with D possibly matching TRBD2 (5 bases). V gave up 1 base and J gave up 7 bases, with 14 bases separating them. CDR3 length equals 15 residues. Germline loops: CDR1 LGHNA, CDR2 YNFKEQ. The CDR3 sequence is CASSQANPSLNEQFF. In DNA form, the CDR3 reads TGTGCCAGCAGCCAAGCTAATCCTAGCTTAAATGAGCAGTTCTTC.